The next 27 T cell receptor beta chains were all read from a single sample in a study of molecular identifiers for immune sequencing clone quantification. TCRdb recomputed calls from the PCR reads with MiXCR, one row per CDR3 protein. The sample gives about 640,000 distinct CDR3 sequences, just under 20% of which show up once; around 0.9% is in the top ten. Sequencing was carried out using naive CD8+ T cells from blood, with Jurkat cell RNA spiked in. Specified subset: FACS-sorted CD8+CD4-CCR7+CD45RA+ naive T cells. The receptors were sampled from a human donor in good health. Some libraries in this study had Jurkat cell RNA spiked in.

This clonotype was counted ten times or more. The CDR3 nucleotides are TGTGCCAGCAGTGAAGCAGAACGGCTGGGTCCCTACGAGCAGTACTTC. It yields the protein CASSEAERLGPYEQYF. The genes are TRBV6-1 and TRBJ2-7; D call uncertain. This CDR3 is 16 amino acids long. The V end lost 0 bases, the J end lost 2 bases, and 14 bases lay between the germline ends. Germline values: CDR1 MNHNS, CDR2 SASEGT.

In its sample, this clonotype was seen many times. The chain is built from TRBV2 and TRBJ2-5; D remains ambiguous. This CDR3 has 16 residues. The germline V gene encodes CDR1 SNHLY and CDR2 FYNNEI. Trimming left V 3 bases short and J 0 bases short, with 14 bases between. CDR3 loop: CASSDFPSDYQETQYF. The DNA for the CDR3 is TGTGCCAGCAGTGATTTTCCTAGTGACTACCAAGAGACCCAGTACTTC.

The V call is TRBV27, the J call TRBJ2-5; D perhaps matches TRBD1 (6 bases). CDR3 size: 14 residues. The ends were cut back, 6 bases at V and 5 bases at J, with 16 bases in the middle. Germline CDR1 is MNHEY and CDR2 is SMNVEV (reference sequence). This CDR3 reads CASSPDRFRETQYF. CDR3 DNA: TGTGCCAGCAGCCCTGACAGGTTTCGGGAGACCCAGTACTTC.

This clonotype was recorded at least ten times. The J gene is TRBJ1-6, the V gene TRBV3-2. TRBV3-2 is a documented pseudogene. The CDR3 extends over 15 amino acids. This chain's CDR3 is CASSHPQRDNSPLHF. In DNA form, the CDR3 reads TGTGCCAGCAGCCATCCCCAGAGAGATAATTCACCCCTCCACTTT.

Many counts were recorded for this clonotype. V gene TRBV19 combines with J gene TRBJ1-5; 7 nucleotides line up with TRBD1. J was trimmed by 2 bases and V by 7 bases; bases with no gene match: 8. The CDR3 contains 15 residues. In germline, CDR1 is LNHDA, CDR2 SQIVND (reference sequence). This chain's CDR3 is CASTVQGRGNQPQHF. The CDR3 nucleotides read TGTGCCAGTACCGTACAGGGGAGAGGCAATCAGCCCCAGCATTTT.

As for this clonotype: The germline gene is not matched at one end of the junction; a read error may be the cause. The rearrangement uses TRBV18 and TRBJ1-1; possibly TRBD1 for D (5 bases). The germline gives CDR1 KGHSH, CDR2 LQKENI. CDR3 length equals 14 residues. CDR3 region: CANSPRGVNTEAFF. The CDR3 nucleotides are TGTGCCAACTCACCAAGGGGTGTGAACACTGAAGCTTTCTTT. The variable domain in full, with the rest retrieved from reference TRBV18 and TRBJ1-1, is NAGVMQNPRHLVRRRGQEARLRCSPMKGHSHVYWYRQLPEEGLKFMVYLQKENIIDESGMPKERFSAEFPKEGPSILRIQQVVRGDSAAYFCANSPRGVNTEAFFGQGTRLTVV.

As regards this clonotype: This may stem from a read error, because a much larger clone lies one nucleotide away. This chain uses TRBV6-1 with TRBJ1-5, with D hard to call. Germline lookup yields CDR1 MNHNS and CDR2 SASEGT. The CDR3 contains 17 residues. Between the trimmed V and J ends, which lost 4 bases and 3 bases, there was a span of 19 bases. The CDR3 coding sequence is TGTGCCAGCAGTGCTACTTGGAGGTCGGAACACAATCAGCCCCAGCATTTT. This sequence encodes CASSATWRSEHNQPQHF.

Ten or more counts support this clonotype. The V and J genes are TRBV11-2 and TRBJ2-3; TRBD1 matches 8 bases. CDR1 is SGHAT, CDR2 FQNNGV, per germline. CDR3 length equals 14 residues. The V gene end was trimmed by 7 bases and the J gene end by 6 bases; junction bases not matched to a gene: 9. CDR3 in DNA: TGTGCCAGCACCTCTTCAGGGGGCTACGATACGCAGTATTTT. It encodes CASTSSGGYDTQYF.

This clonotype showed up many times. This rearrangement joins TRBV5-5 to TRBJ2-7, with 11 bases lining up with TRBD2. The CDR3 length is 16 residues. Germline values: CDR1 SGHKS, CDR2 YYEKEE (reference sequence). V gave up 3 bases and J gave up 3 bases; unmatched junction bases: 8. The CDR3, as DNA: TGTGCCAGCAGCTCGGTAACACTAGCGGGAGACTACGAGCAGTACTTC. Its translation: CASSSVTLAGDYEQYF.

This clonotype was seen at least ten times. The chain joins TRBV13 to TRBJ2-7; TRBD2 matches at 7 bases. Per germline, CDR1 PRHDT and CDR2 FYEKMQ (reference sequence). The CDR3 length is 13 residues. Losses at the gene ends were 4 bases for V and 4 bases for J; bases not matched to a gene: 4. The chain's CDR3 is CASSSGEGYEQYF. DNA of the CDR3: TGTGCCAGCAGCTCCGGGGAGGGTTACGAGCAGTACTTC.

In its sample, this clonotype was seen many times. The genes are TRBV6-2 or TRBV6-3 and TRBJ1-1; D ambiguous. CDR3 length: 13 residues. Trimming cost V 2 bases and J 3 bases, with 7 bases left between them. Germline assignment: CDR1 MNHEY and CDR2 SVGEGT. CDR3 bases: TGTGCCAGCAGTTACGGCAGTCACACTGAAGCTTTCTTT. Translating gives CASSYGSHTEAFF.

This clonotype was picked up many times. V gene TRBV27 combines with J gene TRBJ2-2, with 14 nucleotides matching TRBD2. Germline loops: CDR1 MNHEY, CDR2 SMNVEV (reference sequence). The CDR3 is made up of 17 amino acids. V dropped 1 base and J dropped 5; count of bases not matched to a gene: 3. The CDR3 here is CASSLYGLAGGTGELFF. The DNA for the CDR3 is TGTGCCAGCAGTTTATATGGACTAGCGGGAGGTACCGGGGAGCTGTTTTTT.

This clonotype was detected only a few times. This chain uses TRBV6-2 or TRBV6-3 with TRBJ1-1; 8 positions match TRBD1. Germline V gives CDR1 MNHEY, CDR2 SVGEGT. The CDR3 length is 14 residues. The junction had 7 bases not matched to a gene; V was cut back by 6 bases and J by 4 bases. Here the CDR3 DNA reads TGTGCCAGCAGCCCAGGGGGCGGATTCACTGAAGCTTTCTTT. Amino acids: CASSPGGGFTEAFF.

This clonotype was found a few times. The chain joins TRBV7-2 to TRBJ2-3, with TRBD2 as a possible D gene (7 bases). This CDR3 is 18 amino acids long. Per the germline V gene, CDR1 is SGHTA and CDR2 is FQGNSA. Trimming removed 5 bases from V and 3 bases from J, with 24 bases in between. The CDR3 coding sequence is TGTGCCAGCAGCCAAATACGGTGGGGCAGGGGAGGGACAGATACGCAGTATTTT. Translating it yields CASSQIRWGRGGTDTQYF.

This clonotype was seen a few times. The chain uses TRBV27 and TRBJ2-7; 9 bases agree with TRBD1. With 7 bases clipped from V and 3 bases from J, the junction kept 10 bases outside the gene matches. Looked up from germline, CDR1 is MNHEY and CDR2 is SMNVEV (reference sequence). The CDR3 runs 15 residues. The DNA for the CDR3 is TGTGCCAGCACCAAGCAGGGACAGGGAGTCTACGAGCAGTACTTC. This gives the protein CASTKQGQGVYEQYF.

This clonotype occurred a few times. CDR3 amino acids: CASSLDLRNEQFF. The CDR3 nucleotides are TGTGCCAGCAGCTTAGATCTGCGCAATGAGCAGTTCTTC. The rearrangement uses TRBV7-9 and TRBJ2-1; D is undetermined. Germline CDR1 SEHNR, CDR2 FQNEAQ (reference sequence). This CDR3 comprises 13 residues. The germline V and J ends were trimmed by 1 base and 6 bases, with 7 bases remaining between them.

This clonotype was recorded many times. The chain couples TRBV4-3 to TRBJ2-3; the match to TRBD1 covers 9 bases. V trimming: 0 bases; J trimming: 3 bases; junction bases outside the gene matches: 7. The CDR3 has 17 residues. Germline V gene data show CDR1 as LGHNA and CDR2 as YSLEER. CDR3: CASSQDLRTGATDTQYF. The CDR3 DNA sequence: TGCGCCAGCAGCCAAGATCTAAGGACAGGGGCAACAGATACGCAGTATTTT.

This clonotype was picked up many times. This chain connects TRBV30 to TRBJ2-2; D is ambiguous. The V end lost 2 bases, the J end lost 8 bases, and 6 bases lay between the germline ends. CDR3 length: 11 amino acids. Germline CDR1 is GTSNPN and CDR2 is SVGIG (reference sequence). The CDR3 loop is CAWSPVGELFF. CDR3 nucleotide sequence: TGTGCCTGGAGTCCGGTTGGGGAGCTGTTTTTT.

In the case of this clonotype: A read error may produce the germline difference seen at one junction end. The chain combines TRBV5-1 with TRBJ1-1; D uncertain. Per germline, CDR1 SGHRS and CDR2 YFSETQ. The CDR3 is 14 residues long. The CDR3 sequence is CASGFSTGWIEAFF. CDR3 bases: TGCGCCAGCGGCTTCAGTACGGGGTGGATTGAAGCTTTCTTT.

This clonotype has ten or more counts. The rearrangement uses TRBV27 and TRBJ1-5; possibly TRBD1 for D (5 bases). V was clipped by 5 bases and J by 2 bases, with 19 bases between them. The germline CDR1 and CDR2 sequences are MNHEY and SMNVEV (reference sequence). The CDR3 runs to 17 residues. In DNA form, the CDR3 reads TGTGCCAGCAGTCTTTCTGGGGCAAGAGGCGGCAATCAGCCCCAGCATTTT. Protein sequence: CASSLSGARGGNQPQHF.

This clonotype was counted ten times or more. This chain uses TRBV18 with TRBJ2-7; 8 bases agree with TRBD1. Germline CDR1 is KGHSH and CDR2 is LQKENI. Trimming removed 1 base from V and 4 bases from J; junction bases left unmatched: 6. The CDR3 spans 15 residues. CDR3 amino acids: CASSPLSGGTYEQYF. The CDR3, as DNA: TGTGCCAGCTCACCACTGTCAGGGGGCACGTACGAGCAGTACTTC.

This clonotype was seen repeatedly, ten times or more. The CDR3 sequence is CASSLLGVEQYF. CDR3 bases: TGTGCCAGCAGCCTCCTAGGGGTCGAGCAGTACTTC. The chain combines TRBV5-6 with TRBJ2-7; tentative D call: TRBD1 (5 bases). CDR1 is SGHDT and CDR2 is YYEEEE in the germline V gene. The CDR3 runs 12 residues. V dropped 4 bases and J dropped 6 bases, with 11 bases sitting between them.

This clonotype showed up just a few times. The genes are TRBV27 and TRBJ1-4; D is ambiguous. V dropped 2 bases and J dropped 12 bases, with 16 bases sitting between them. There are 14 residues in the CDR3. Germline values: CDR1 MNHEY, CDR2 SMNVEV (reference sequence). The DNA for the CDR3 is TGTGCCAGCAGTTTAACCCCCTCCGCGTTGGAACTGTTTTTT. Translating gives CASSLTPSALELFF. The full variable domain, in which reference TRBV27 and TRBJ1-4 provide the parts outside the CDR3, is EAQVTQNPRYLITVTGKKLTVTCSQNMNHEYMSWYRQDPGLGLRQIYYSMNVEVTDKGDVPEGYKVSRKEKRNFPLILESPSPNQTSLYFCASSLTPSALELFFGSGTQLSVL.

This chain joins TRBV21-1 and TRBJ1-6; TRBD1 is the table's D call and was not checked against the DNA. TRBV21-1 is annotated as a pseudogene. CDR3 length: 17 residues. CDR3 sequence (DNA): TGTGCCAGCAGCAAAGATTGGGATGGGGGACAGTTTTCACCCCTCCACTTT. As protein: CASSKDWDGGQFSPLHF.

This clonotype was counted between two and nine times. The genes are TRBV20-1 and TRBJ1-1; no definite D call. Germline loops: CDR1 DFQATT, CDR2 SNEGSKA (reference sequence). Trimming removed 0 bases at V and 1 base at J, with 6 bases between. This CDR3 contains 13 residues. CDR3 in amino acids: CSARDPENTEAFF. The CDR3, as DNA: TGCAGTGCTAGAGATCCGGAGAACACTGAAGCTTTCTTT.

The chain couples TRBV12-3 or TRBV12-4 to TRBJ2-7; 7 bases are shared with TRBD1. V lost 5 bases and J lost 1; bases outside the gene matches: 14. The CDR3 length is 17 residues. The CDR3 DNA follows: TGTGCCAGCAGTACTCATTCCCTAGACAGGGTTTCCTACGAGCAGTACTTC. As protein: CASSTHSLDRVSYEQYF.

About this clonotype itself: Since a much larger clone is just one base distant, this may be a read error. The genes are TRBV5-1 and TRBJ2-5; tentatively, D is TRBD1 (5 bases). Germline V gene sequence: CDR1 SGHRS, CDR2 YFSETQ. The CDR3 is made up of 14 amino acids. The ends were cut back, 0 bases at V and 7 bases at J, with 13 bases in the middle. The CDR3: CASSLDAGMGTQYF. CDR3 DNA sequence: TGCGCCAGCAGCTTGGATGCAGGGATGGGGACCCAGTACTTC.